Sequencing of this T cell receptor (beta chain) was carried out in a study of T cell responses to AZD1222 COVID-19 vaccine. The data were produced by immunoSEQ multiplex PCR, yet TCRdb's version contains in-frame clones alone and is incomplete. This table holds 100,000 or so clones, just over 90% found once. Trimming cost V 0 bases and J 8 bases, with 13 bases left between them. The CDR3 length is 14 residues. Germline CDR1 LGHNT, CDR2 FRNRAP. The sample was peripheral blood, taken on day 0 of AZD1222 vaccination. The receptor comes from an adult in good health. The rearrangement joins TRBV12-5 to TRBJ1-2; D perhaps matches TRBD1 (5 bases). The CDR3 DNA follows: TGTGCTAGTGGTTTGGTACCACAGGAGTTGGGCTACACCTTC. It yields the protein CASGLVPQELGYTF. Looking up the rest from reference TRBV12-5 and TRBJ1-2 gives the full variable domain: DARVTQTPRHKVTEMGQEVTMRCQPILGHNTVFWYRQTMMQGLELLAYFRNRAPLDDSGMPKDRFSAEMPDATLATLKIQPSEPRDSAVYFCASGLVPQELGYTFGSGTRLTVV.